The following is a T cell receptor (beta chain) sequence with its context. No antigen is known for it. The V gene end was trimmed by 5 bases and the J gene end by 5 bases; junction bases not matched to a gene: 4. CDR3 length: 12 amino acids. Germline assignment: CDR1 SGHRS and CDR2 YFSETQ. These data come from a study of graft-versus-host responses after intestinal transplantation. Across the whole study: Every one of the recipients received anti-thymocyte globulin induction and afterwards took tacrolimus and steroids for around 3 years. Notes on the study in general: Early after transplant, HvG declines were associated with peak levels of circulating GvH clones. Elevated graft-versus-host to host-versus-graft clonal ratios in allografts were recorded for patients with graft-donor T cell macrochimerism. Detection of GvH clones occurred in recipient marrow, and some had their first appearance in ileum or blood.

TCRdb keeps only in-frame clones here, not all; method: immunoSEQ multiplex PCR. Among some 90,000 clones listed, just over 90% were seen once. The chain combines TRBV5-1 with TRBJ2-7; TRBD1 aligns across 7 bases. The source is a human donor who received an intestinal transplant. The material sequenced was unstimulated CD8+ T cells sorted from spleen or lymph node cells, taken before intestinal transplant. In DNA, the CDR3 is TGCGCCAGCAGTTGGGACAGCGACGAGCAGTACTTC. This sequence encodes CASSWDSDEQYF.